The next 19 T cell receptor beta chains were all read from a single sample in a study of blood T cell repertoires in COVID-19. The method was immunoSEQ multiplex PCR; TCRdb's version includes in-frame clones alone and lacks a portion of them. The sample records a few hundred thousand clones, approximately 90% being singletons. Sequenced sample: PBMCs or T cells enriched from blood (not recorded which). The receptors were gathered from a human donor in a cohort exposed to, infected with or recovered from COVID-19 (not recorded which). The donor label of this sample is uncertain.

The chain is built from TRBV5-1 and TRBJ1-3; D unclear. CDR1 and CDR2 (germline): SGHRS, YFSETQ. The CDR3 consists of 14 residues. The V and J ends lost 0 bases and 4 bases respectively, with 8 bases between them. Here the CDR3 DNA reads TGCGCCAGCAGCTTGGGCAGACTCGGAAACACCATATATTTT. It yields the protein CASSLGRLGNTIYF.

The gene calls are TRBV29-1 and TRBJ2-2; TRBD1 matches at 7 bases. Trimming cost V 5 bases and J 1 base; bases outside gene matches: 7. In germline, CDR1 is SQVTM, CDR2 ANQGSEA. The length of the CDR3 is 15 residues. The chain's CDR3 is CSVIWTGLNTGELFF. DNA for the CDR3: TGCAGCGTTATTTGGACAGGACTGAACACCGGGGAGCTGTTTTTT.

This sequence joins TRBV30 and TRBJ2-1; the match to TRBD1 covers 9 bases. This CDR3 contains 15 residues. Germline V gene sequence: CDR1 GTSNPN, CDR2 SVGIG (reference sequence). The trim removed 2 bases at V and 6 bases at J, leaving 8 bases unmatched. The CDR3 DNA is TGTGCCTGGAGTAGAGGACAGGGGCAATTCAATGAGCAGTTCTTC. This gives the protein CAWSRGQGQFNEQFF.

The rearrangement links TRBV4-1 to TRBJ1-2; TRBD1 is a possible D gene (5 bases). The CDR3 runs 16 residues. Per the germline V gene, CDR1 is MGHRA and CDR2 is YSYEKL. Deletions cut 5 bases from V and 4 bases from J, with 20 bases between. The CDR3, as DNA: TGCGCCAGCAGCATTCCCACTGGGGCGCGCGGCTATGGCTACACCTTC. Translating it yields CASSIPTGARGYGYTF.

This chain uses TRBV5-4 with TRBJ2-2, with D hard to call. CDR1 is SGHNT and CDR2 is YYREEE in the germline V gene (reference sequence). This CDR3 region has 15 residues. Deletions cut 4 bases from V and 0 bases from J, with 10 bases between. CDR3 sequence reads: CASSKSASNTGELFF. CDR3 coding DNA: TGTGCCAGCAGCAAGAGTGCATCGAACACCGGGGAGCTGTTTTTT.

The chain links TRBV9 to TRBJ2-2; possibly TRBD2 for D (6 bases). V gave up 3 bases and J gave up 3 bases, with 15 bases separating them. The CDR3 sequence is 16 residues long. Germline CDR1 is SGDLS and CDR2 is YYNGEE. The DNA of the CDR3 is TGTGCCAGCAGCGGTATGGAGGGTTGGGACACCGGGGAGCTGTTTTTT. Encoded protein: CASSGMEGWDTGELFF.

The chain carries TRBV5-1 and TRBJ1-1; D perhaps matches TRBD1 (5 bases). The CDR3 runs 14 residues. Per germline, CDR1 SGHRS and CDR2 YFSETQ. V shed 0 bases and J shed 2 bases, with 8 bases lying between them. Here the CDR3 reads CASSLAQGNTEAFF. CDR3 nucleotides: TGCGCCAGCAGCTTGGCTCAGGGAAACACTGAAGCTTTCTTT.

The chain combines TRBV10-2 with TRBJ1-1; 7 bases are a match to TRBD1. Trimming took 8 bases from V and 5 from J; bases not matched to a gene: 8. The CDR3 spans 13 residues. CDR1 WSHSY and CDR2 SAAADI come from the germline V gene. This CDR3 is CASFDRVETEAFF. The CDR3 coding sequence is TGCGCCAGCTTTGACAGGGTGGAAACTGAAGCTTTCTTT.

The DNA for the CDR3 is TGTGCTAGTCGGGGGTTAGGGAGCAATCAGCCCCAGCATTTT. Amino acid sequence: CASRGLGSNQPQHF. The gene calls are TRBV12-5 and TRBJ1-5, with TRBD1 as a possible D gene (5 bases). Germline V gene lookup returns CDR1 LGHNT and CDR2 FRNRAP. This CDR3 spans 14 amino acids. Between the trimmed V and J ends, which lost 8 bases and 1 base, there was a span of 12 bases.

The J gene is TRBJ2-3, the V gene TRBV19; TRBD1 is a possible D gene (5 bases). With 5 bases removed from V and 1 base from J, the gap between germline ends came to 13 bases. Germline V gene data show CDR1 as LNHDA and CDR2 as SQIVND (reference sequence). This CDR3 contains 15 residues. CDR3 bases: TGTGCCAGTAGTGCAGGGCCGGGCCGCACAGATACGCAGTATTTT. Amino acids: CASSAGPGRTDTQYF.

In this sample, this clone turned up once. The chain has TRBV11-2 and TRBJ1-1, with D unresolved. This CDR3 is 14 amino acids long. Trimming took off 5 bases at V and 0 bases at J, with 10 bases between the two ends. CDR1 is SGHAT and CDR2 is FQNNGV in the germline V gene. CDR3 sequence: CASSPGYMNTEAFF. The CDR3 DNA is TGTGCCAGCAGCCCGGGATACATGAACACTGAAGCTTTCTTT.

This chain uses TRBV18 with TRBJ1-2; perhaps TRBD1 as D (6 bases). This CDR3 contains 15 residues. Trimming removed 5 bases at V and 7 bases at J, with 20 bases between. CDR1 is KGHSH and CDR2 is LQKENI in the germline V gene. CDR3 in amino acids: CASSFQGRTGLGYTF. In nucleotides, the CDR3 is TGTGCCAGCTCATTTCAGGGGAGAACGGGTCTTGGCTACACCTTC.

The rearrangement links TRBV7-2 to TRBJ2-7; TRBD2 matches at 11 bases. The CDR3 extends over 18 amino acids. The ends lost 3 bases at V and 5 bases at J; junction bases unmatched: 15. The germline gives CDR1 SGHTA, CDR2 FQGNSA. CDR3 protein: CASSLDPPVAGGQNEQYF. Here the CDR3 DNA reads TGTGCCAGCAGCTTGGACCCACCGGTAGCGGGGGGGCAGAACGAGCAGTACTTC.

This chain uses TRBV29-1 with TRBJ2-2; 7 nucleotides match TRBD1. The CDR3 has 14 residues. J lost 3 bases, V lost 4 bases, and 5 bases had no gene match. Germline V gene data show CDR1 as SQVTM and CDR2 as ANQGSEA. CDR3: CSVGAQGDTGELFF. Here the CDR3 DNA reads TGCAGCGTTGGCGCGCAGGGGGACACCGGGGAGCTGTTTTTT.

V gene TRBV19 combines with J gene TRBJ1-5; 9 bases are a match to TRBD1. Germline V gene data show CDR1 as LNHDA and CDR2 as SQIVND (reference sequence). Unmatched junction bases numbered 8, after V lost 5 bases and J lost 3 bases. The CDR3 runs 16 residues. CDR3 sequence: CASSVPGQGANQPQHF. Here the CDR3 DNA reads TGTGCCAGTAGTGTACCGGGACAGGGAGCCAATCAGCCCCAGCATTTT. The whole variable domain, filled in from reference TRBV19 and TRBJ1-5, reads DGGITQSPKYLFRKEGQNVTLSCEQNLNHDAMYWYRQDPGQGLRLIYYSQIVNDFQKGDIAEGYSVSREKKESFPLTVTSAQKNPTAFYLCASSVPGQGANQPQHFGDGTRLSIL.

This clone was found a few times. In nucleotides, the CDR3 is TGTGCCAGCAGCGCGCAGATGAACACTGAAGCTTTCTTT. It is translated as CASSAQMNTEAFF. The chain couples TRBV9 to TRBJ1-1; D call uncertain. V lost 3 bases and J lost 0, with 6 bases in between. This CDR3 comprises 13 residues. Germline V CDR1 and CDR2: SGDLS, YYNGEE.

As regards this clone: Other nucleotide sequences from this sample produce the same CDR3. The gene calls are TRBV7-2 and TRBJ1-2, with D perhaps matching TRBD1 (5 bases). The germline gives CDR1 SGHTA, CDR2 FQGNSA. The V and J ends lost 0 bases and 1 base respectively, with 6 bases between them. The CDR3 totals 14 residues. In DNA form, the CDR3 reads TGTGCCAGCAGCTTAGCCGGGGGTAACTATGGCTACACCTTC. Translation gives CASSLAGGNYGYTF.

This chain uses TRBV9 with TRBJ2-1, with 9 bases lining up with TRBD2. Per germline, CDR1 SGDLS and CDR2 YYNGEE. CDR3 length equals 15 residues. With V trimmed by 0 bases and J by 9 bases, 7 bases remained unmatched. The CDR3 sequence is CASSVVASGAFEQFF. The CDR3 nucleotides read TGTGCCAGCAGCGTAGTGGCTAGCGGGGCTTTTGAGCAGTTCTTC.

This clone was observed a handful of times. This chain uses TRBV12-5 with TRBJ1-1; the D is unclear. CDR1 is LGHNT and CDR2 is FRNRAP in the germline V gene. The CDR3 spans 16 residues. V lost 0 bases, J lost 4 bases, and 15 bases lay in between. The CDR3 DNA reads TGTGCTAGTGGTTTGGTCCCCTCGGGAGGTGTCACTGAAGCTTTCTTT. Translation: CASGLVPSGGVTEAFF. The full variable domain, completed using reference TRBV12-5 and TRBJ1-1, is DARVTQTPRHKVTEMGQEVTMRCQPILGHNTVFWYRQTMMQGLELLAYFRNRAPLDDSGMPKDRFSAEMPDATLATLKIQPSEPRDSAVYFCASGLVPSGGVTEAFFGQGTRLTVV.